A selection of T cell receptor beta chains follows, all from one sample in a study of T cells in Graves' hyperthyroidism and ophthalmopathy. TCRdb processed the multiplex PCR reads anew with MiXCR; each CDR3 protein has one entry. Here the sample spans 300,000 to 400,000 distinct CDR3 sequences, roughly a fifth being singletons. The source material was blood. The receptors were sampled from a woman aged 45-65 years with Graves' hyperthyroidism. CDR3s include the opening cysteine and the closing phenylalanine or tryptophan. Each record gives: J gene, D gene, V gene, clone size, CDR3 protein, CDR3 DNA. The D gene is left open where the match is weak. Expanded clones are given a class, and other clones once, few, many or no size at all.

j_gene: TRBJ2-5
d_gene: .
v_gene: TRBV7-2
abundance: .
CDR3aa: CASSSQGLETQYF
CDR3nt: TGTGCCAGCAGCTCTCAGGGGTTGGAGACCCAGTACTTC

j_gene: TRBJ1-4
d_gene: .
v_gene: TRBV18
abundance: .
CDR3aa: CASSPSPFGDSTAKLFF
CDR3nt: TGTGCCAGCTCACCGAGTCCGTTTGGGGATTCCACGGCAAAACTGTTTTTT

j_gene: TRBJ1-5
d_gene: .
v_gene: TRBV5-5
abundance: .
CDR3aa: CASSSMDTNQPQHF
CDR3nt: TGTGCCAGCAGCTCAATGGACACGAATCAGCCCCAGCATTTT

j_gene: TRBJ2-1
d_gene: TRBD2
v_gene: TRBV12-3/TRBV12-4
abundance: few
CDR3aa: CASSLTRLAGYNEQFF
CDR3nt: TGTGCCAGCAGTTTAACCCGACTAGCGGGATACAATGAGCAGTTCTTC

j_gene: TRBJ1-2
d_gene: .
v_gene: TRBV6-1
abundance: .
CDR3aa: CASAYRESYGYTF
CDR3nt: TGTGCCAGCGCATACAGGGAAAGCTATGGCTACACCTTC

j_gene: TRBJ1-1
d_gene: .
v_gene: TRBV10-3
abundance: many
CDR3aa: CAISEEGPEAFF
CDR3nt: TGTGCCATCAGTGAAGAGGGTCCTGAAGCTTTCTTT

j_gene: TRBJ2-2
d_gene: .
v_gene: TRBV6-6
abundance: .
CDR3aa: CASSYSGLLFF
CDR3nt: TGTGCCAGCAGTTACTCCGGATTGCTGTTTTTT

j_gene: TRBJ2-2
d_gene: .
v_gene: TRBV2
abundance: many
CDR3aa: CASSLGGGNTGELFF
CDR3nt: TGTGCCAGCAGTCTCGGCGGAGGGAACACCGGGGAGCTGTTTTTT

j_gene: TRBJ1-2
d_gene: TRBD1
v_gene: TRBV18
abundance: many
CDR3aa: CASSLDRTGGGYTF
CDR3nt: TGTGCCAGCTCACTGGACAGGACTGGGGGTGGCTACACCTTC

j_gene: TRBJ2-7
d_gene: TRBD2
v_gene: TRBV12-3/TRBV12-4
abundance: many
CDR3aa: CASSPTSGRAKSYEQYF
CDR3nt: TGTGCCAGCAGCCCGACTAGCGGGAGGGCCAAGTCCTACGAGCAGTACTTC

j_gene: TRBJ2-3
d_gene: .
v_gene: TRBV6-2/TRBV6-3
abundance: many
CDR3aa: CASSPLWGPADTQYF
CDR3nt: TGTGCCAGCAGCCCACTCTGGGGGCCGGCAGATACGCAGTATTTT

j_gene: TRBJ1-1
d_gene: .
v_gene: TRBV27
abundance: many
CDR3aa: CASSVTGLDTEAFF
CDR3nt: TGTGCCAGCAGCGTAACAGGGCTGGACACTGAAGCTTTCTTT

j_gene: TRBJ1-2
d_gene: TRBD1
v_gene: TRBV28
abundance: few
CDR3aa: CASSFGTAYGYTF
CDR3nt: TGTGCCAGCAGTTTCGGGACAGCCTATGGCTACACCTTC

j_gene: TRBJ1-5
d_gene: TRBD1
v_gene: TRBV5-1
abundance: .
CDR3aa: CASSWGQGGSNQPQHF
CDR3nt: TGCGCCAGCAGCTGGGGACAGGGAGGGAGCAATCAGCCCCAGCATTTT

j_gene: TRBJ1-3
d_gene: .
v_gene: TRBV12-5
abundance: many
CDR3aa: CASGLSANTIYF
CDR3nt: TGTGCTAGTGGTTTATCGGCCAACACCATATATTTT

j_gene: TRBJ1-1
d_gene: .
v_gene: TRBV6-6
abundance: many
CDR3aa: CASSYSRGGGRTEAFF
CDR3nt: TGTGCCAGCAGTTACTCGAGGGGGGGGGGCCGGACTGAAGCTTTCTTT

j_gene: TRBJ1-4
d_gene: .
v_gene: TRBV30
abundance: few
CDR3aa: CAWSQRTVGGEKLFF
CDR3nt: TGTGCCTGGAGTCAGAGGACAGTCGGAGGTGAAAAACTGTTTTTT

j_gene: TRBJ2-7
d_gene: .
v_gene: TRBV27
abundance: many
CDR3aa: CASGLPYEQYF
CDR3nt: TGTGCCAGCGGCCTTCCCTACGAGCAGTACTTC

j_gene: TRBJ2-3
d_gene: .
v_gene: TRBV2
abundance: many
CDR3aa: CASCASDITDTQYF
CDR3nt: TGTGCCAGCTGCGCGTCGGACATCACAGATACGCAGTATTTT

j_gene: TRBJ1-2
d_gene: .
v_gene: TRBV5-6
abundance: few
CDR3aa: CASSLVGSAGYTF
CDR3nt: TGTGCCAGCAGCTTGGTAGGGTCTGCGGGCTACACCTTC

j_gene: TRBJ1-2
d_gene: .
v_gene: TRBV12-3/TRBV12-4
abundance: .
CDR3aa: CASTLAGNYGYTF
CDR3nt: TGTGCCAGCACCCTTGCAGGGAACTATGGCTACACCTTC

j_gene: TRBJ2-4
d_gene: TRBD2
v_gene: TRBV10-2
abundance: many
CDR3aa: CASSEVAGGKLAKNIQYF
CDR3nt: TGCGCCAGCAGTGAGGTGGCGGGAGGTAAACTAGCCAAAAACATTCAGTACTTC

j_gene: TRBJ2-7
d_gene: .
v_gene: TRBV20-1
abundance: few
CDR3aa: CSATDYEQYF
CDR3nt: TGCAGTGCCACAGACTACGAGCAGTACTTC

j_gene: TRBJ1-5
d_gene: TRBD1
v_gene: TRBV28
abundance: .
CDR3aa: CASRGTGGGNQPQHF
CDR3nt: TGTGCCAGCAGGGGGACAGGGGGCGGCAATCAGCCCCAGCATTTT

j_gene: TRBJ1-6
d_gene: .
v_gene: TRBV18
abundance: .
CDR3aa: CASSPDVARSSYNSPLHF
CDR3nt: TGTGCCAGCTCACCAGATGTCGCACGGAGCTCCTATAATTCACCCCTCCACTTT

j_gene: TRBJ1-2
d_gene: TRBD1
v_gene: TRBV5-1
abundance: many
CDR3aa: CASSFGDSTNGYTF
CDR3nt: TGCGCCAGCAGCTTCGGGGACAGCACGAATGGCTACACCTTC

j_gene: TRBJ1-5
d_gene: TRBD1
v_gene: TRBV28
abundance: many
CDR3aa: CASRPGTAPQPQHF
CDR3nt: TGTGCCAGCAGGCCCGGGACAGCCCCTCAGCCCCAGCATTTT

j_gene: TRBJ1-1
d_gene: .
v_gene: TRBV5-1
abundance: few
CDR3aa: CASSLDGGLTEAFF
CDR3nt: TGCGCCAGCAGCTTGGATGGGGGCTTGACTGAAGCTTTCTTT

j_gene: TRBJ2-1
d_gene: TRBD2
v_gene: TRBV7-8
abundance: many
CDR3aa: CASSLVGFGGDEQFF
CDR3nt: TGTGCCAGCAGCTTAGTAGGCTTCGGGGGGGATGAGCAGTTCTTC

j_gene: TRBJ2-5
d_gene: TRBD2
v_gene: TRBV5-1
abundance: many
CDR3aa: CASSILAGEGETQYF
CDR3nt: TGCGCCAGCAGCATACTAGCGGGAGAGGGAGAGACCCAGTACTTC

j_gene: TRBJ1-3
d_gene: .
v_gene: TRBV7-9
abundance: few
CDR3aa: CASSQGASRNTIYF
CDR3nt: TGTGCCAGCAGCCAAGGGGCCAGCCGAAACACCATATATTTT

j_gene: TRBJ2-1
d_gene: .
v_gene: TRBV12-3/TRBV12-4
abundance: .
CDR3aa: CASSLREGGVGQFF
CDR3nt: TGTGCCAGCAGTTTAAGGGAAGGGGGGGTTGGGCAGTTCTTC

j_gene: TRBJ2-3
d_gene: TRBD2
v_gene: TRBV4-1
abundance: .
CDR3aa: CASSRGTSGRGTDTQYF
CDR3nt: TGCGCCAGCAGCCGTGGGACTAGCGGGAGAGGCACAGATACGCAGTATTTT

j_gene: TRBJ1-5
d_gene: .
v_gene: TRBV12-3/TRBV12-4
abundance: many
CDR3aa: CASSPGPNQPQHF
CDR3nt: TGTGCCAGCAGCCCGGGCCCCAATCAGCCCCAGCATTTT

j_gene: TRBJ2-7
d_gene: .
v_gene: TRBV27
abundance: .
CDR3aa: CASSSLLAWRINEQYF
CDR3nt: TGTGCCAGCAGTTCACTCCTCGCGTGGCGGATTAACGAGCAGTACTTC

j_gene: TRBJ1-3
d_gene: TRBD1
v_gene: TRBV12-3/TRBV12-4
abundance: many
CDR3aa: CASSPGPTGDTIYF
CDR3nt: TGTGCCAGCAGCCCTGGCCCAACAGGGGACACCATATATTTT

j_gene: TRBJ2-7
d_gene: TRBD2
v_gene: TRBV28
abundance: many
CDR3aa: CASSSLTSGASYEQYF
CDR3nt: TGTGCCAGCAGTTCCCTAACTAGCGGGGCCTCCTACGAGCAGTACTTC

j_gene: TRBJ2-2
d_gene: TRBD2
v_gene: TRBV2
abundance: .
CDR3aa: CAIRGTSGNTGELFF
CDR3nt: TGTGCCATCAGAGGGACTAGCGGGAACACCGGGGAGCTGTTTTTT

j_gene: TRBJ1-5
d_gene: TRBD1
v_gene: TRBV27
abundance: .
CDR3aa: CASAPRGRFQPQHF
CDR3nt: TGTGCCAGCGCTCCGAGGGGGCGCTTCCAGCCCCAGCATTTT

j_gene: TRBJ2-3
d_gene: TRBD2
v_gene: TRBV5-1
abundance: many
CDR3aa: CASGSSGGAADTQYF
CDR3nt: TGCGCCAGCGGATCTAGCGGGGGGGCCGCAGATACGCAGTATTTT

j_gene: TRBJ2-2
d_gene: .
v_gene: TRBV9
abundance: many
CDR3aa: CASSVGTAATGELFF
CDR3nt: TGTGCCAGCAGCGTAGGCACAGCCGCCACCGGGGAGCTGTTTTTT

j_gene: TRBJ2-3
d_gene: .
v_gene: TRBV7-9
abundance: .
CDR3aa: CASGPRTATIRVALDTQYF
CDR3nt: TGTGCCAGCGGCCCGCGGACGGCCACCATAAGGGTCGCACTAGATACGCAGTATTTT

j_gene: TRBJ2-1
d_gene: TRBD1
v_gene: TRBV6-1
abundance: .
CDR3aa: CASSEGQGAPSYNEQFF
CDR3nt: TGTGCCAGCAGTGAAGGCCAGGGGGCTCCCTCCTACAATGAGCAGTTCTTC

j_gene: TRBJ1-1
d_gene: .
v_gene: TRBV5-1
abundance: many
CDR3aa: CASSLYATREGTEAFF
CDR3nt: TGCGCCAGCAGCTTGTACGCGACAAGGGAAGGAACTGAAGCTTTCTTT

j_gene: TRBJ2-7
d_gene: TRBD1
v_gene: TRBV12-3/TRBV12-4
abundance: .
CDR3aa: CASQTGNTYEQYF
CDR3nt: TGTGCCAGCCAGACAGGGAATACCTACGAGCAGTACTTC

j_gene: TRBJ1-2
d_gene: .
v_gene: TRBV6-1
abundance: .
CDR3aa: CASSERRRVGYTF
CDR3nt: TGTGCCAGCAGTGAACGTCGCAGGGTAGGCTACACCTTC

j_gene: TRBJ2-1
d_gene: .
v_gene: TRBV3-1
abundance: many
CDR3aa: CASSQGELPYNEQFF
CDR3nt: TGTGCCAGCAGCCAAGGCGAACTGCCCTACAATGAGCAGTTCTTC

j_gene: TRBJ2-3
d_gene: .
v_gene: TRBV2
abundance: many
CDR3aa: CASEGGAQYF
CDR3nt: TGTGCCAGCGAGGGTGGTGCGCAGTATTTT

j_gene: TRBJ1-1
d_gene: .
v_gene: TRBV10-3
abundance: many
CDR3aa: CAISARTRNTEAFF
CDR3nt: TGTGCCATCAGTGCGCGGACACGAAACACTGAAGCTTTCTTT